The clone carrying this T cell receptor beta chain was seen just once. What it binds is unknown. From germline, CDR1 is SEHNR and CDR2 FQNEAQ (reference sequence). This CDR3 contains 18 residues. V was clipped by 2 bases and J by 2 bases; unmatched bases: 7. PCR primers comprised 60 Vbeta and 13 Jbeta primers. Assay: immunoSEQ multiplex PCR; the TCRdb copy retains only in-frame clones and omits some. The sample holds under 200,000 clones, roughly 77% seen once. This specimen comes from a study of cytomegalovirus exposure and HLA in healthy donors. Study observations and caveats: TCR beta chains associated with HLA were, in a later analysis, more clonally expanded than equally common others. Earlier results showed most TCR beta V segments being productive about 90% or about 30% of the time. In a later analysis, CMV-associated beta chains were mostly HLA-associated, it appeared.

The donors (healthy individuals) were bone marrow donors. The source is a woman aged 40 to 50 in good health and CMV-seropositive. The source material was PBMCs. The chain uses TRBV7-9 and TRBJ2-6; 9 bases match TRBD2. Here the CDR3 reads CASSLSSSGAPGANVLTF. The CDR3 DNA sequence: TGTGCCAGCAGCTTATCTTCTAGCGGGGCCCCTGGGGCCAACGTCCTGACTTTC.